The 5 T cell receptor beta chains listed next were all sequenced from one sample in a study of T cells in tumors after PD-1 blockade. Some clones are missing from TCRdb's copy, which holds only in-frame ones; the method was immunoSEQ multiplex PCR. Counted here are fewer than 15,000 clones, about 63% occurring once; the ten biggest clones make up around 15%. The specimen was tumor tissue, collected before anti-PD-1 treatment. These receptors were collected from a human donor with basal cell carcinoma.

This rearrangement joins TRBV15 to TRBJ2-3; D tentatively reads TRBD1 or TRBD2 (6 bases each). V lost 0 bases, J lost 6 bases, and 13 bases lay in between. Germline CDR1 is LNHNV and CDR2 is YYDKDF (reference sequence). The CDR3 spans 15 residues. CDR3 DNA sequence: TGTGCCACCAGCAGAGATGACGGGGGCGGCGATACGCAGTATTTT. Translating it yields CATSRDDGGGDTQYF. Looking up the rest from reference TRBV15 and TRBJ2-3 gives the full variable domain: DAMVIQNPRYQVTQFGKPVTLSCSQTLNHNVMYWYQQKSSQAPKLLFHYYDKDFNNEADTPDNFQSRRPNTSFCFLDIRSPGLGDTAMYLCATSRDDGGGDTQYFGPGTRLTVL.

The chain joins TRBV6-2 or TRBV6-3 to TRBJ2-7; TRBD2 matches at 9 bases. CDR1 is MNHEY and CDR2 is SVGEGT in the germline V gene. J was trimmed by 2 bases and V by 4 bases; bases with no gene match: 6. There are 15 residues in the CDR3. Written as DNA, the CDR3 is TGTGCCAGCAGTTCGCCGCGGGGGGGCACCTACGAGCAGTACTTC. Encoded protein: CASSSPRGGTYEQYF.

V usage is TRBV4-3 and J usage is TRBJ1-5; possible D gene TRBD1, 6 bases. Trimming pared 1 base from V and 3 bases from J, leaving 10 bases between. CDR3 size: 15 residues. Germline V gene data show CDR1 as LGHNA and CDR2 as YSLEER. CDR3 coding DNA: TGCGCCAGCAGCCAAGTACAGGGTGCCAATCAGCCCCAGCATTTT. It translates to CASSQVQGANQPQHF.

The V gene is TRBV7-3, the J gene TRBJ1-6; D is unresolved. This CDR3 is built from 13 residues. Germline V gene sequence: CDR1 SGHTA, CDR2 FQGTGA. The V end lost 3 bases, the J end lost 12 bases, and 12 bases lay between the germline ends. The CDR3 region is CASSFTFAEPLHF. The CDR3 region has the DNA TGTGCCAGCAGCTTCACATTCGCGGAACCCCTCCACTTT.

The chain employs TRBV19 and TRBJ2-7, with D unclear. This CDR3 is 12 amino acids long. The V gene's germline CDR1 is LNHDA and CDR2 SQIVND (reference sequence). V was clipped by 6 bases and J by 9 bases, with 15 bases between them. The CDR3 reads CASSVRRLMQYF. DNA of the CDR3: TGTGCCAGTAGCGTCCGAAGACTGATGCAGTACTTC.